This entry lists 17 T cell receptor beta chains sequenced from one sample in a study of T-cell memory formation after mild COVID-19. TCRdb used MiXCR to reprocess the 5' RACE reads, holding one entry per CDR3 protein. The sample yields some 250,000 distinct CDR3 sequences, roughly 18% seen once. The specimen was PBMCs or a T cell subset sorted from them (not recorded which). Receptors were obtained from a man aged 18 to 30 who had mild COVID-19 (a few samples of this study predate the infection). Cell type and time point are not known.

V gene TRBV18 combines with J gene TRBJ2-7, with D tentatively TRBD2 (6 bases). V was trimmed by 0 bases and J by 3 bases, leaving 6 bases between them. Looked up from germline, CDR1 is KGHSH and CDR2 is LQKENI. The CDR3 runs to 13 residues. DNA for the CDR3: TGTGCCAGCTCACCACCGCGGGGCTACGAGCAGTACTTC. This sequence encodes CASSPPRGYEQYF.

The rearrangement joins TRBV30 to TRBJ2-7; 7 positions match TRBD1. Germline V CDR1 and CDR2: GTSNPN, SVGIG (reference sequence). CDR3 size: 12 residues. The V and J ends lost 2 bases and 3 bases, in that order; junction bases with no gene match: 1. The CDR3 spells CAWSWTGYEQYF. The CDR3, as DNA: TGTGCCTGGAGTTGGACAGGCTACGAGCAGTACTTC.

V and J are TRBV7-2 and TRBJ2-2; D is unclear. The V gene lost 1 base and the J gene lost 5 bases, with 8 bases spanning the gap. CDR3 length equals 14 residues. Germline V gene lookup returns CDR1 SGHTA and CDR2 FQGNSA. CDR3 DNA sequence: TGTGCCAGCAGCTTAGTTTTGGTAACCGGGGAGCTGTTTTTT. It specifies CASSLVLVTGELFF.

J is TRBJ2-2 and V is TRBV6-5, with D hard to call. The CDR3 loop spans 13 amino acids. Per the germline V gene, CDR1 is MNHEY and CDR2 is SVGAGI. V was shortened by 2 bases and J by 8 bases, with 9 bases between the two germline ends. CDR3 protein: CASSYGLAGELFF. DNA of the CDR3: TGTGCCAGCAGTTACGGTCTTGCGGGGGAGCTGTTTTTT.

This clonotype was picked up a small number of times. This chain connects TRBV6-5 to TRBJ1-5; no clear D. Trimming left V 4 bases short and J 2 bases short, with 18 bases between. The CDR3 has 17 amino acids. Looked up from germline, CDR1 is MNHEY and CDR2 is SVGAGI. CDR3 DNA sequence: TGTGCCAGCAGTTTTGATCGTCCGGGTCGAGGCAATCAGCCCCAGCATTTT. Protein sequence: CASSFDRPGRGNQPQHF.

The sample holds many counts of this clonotype. The chain couples TRBV9 to TRBJ1-1; D is perhaps TRBD1 (5 bases). This CDR3 is built from 14 residues. V lost 0 bases to trimming and J lost 4 bases, with 10 bases between them. Looked up from germline, CDR1 is SGDLS and CDR2 is YYNGEE. DNA of the CDR3: TGTGCCAGCAGCGTAGTCGGGGGAGGCACTGAAGCTTTCTTT. Protein sequence: CASSVVGGGTEAFF.

This clonotype was detected many times. This chain links TRBV7-9 with TRBJ2-2; D is undetermined. The CDR3 sequence is 14 residues long. Germline assignment: CDR1 SEHNR and CDR2 FQNEAQ (reference sequence). The V end was cut by 5 bases, the J end by 4 bases, with 11 bases between. The CDR3 here is CASSRLGATGELFF. The CDR3, as DNA: TGTGCCAGCAGCCGACTGGGTGCCACCGGGGAGCTGTTTTTT. The variable domain in full, with the rest retrieved from reference TRBV7-9 and TRBJ2-2, is DTGVSQNPRHKITKRGQNVTFRCDPISEHNRLYWYRQTLGQGPEFLTYFQNEAQLEKSRLLSDRFSAERPKGSFSTLEIQRTEQGDSAMYLCASSRLGATGELFFGEGSRLTVL.

The rearrangement links TRBV11-1 to TRBJ2-1, with 10 bases fitting TRBD1. The CDR3 is 15 residues long. Per germline, CDR1 SGHAT and CDR2 FQDESV (reference sequence). J gave up 10 bases and V 5 bases, and 11 bases lay outside the gene matches. For the CDR3, the DNA is TGTGCCAGCAGCATTATCTCCGGACAGGGGGTCGAGCAGTTCTTC. Amino acids: CASSIISGQGVEQFF.

This clonotype was seen only once. It may be a read error: a sequence one base away is much more abundant. This sequence joins TRBV5-1 and TRBJ2-7, with D uncertain. Looked up from germline, CDR1 is SGHRS and CDR2 is YFSETQ. This CDR3 comprises 17 residues. The CDR3 DNA sequence: TGCGCCAGCAGCTTGGCCAGGCGTGGACCGTCTTCCTACGAGAAGTACTTC. Its translation: CASSLARRGPSSYEKYF.

This chain uses TRBV18 with TRBJ2-2; D is ambiguous. Deletions cut 4 bases from V and 2 bases from J, with 11 bases between. In germline, CDR1 is KGHSH, CDR2 LQKENI. The CDR3 extends over 15 amino acids. The CDR3 reads CASSRYSTNTGELFF. As DNA, the CDR3 is TGTGCCAGCTCACGATACTCGACTAACACCGGGGAGCTGTTTTTT.

This clonotype was recorded a few times. The chain uses TRBV21-1 and TRBJ2-7; TRBD2 is the table's D call and was not checked against the DNA. TRBV21-1 is an annotated pseudogene. There are 15 residues in the CDR3. The CDR3 DNA reads as TGTGCCAGCACAGAGAGCGGGACCCTTACCTACGAGCAGTACTTC. This translates into CASTESGTLTYEQYF.

This clonotype occurred many times. The chain uses TRBV4-2 and TRBJ2-7, with a tentative D call TRBD1 (5 bases). The CDR3 totals 14 residues. Germline assignment: CDR1 LGHNA and CDR2 YNFKEQ. With 6 bases removed from V and 2 bases from J, the gap between germline ends came to 14 bases. CDR3 nucleotides: TGTGCCAGCAGTCACGCAGGGAAACCCTACGAGCAGTACTTC. Translation: CASSHAGKPYEQYF.

This clonotype was found a few times. The rearrangement links TRBV2 to TRBJ1-5; unclear D gene. Looked up from germline, CDR1 is SNHLY and CDR2 is FYNNEI. The V and J ends lost 1 base and 0 bases respectively, with 16 bases between them. The CDR3 spans 18 residues. For the CDR3, the DNA is TGTGCCAGCAGTGAAGGGCGCTCGATCTTAAATAGCAATCAGCCCCAGCATTTT. This codes for CASSEGRSILNSNQPQHF.

This clonotype was observed a few times. This chain connects TRBV12-3 or TRBV12-4 to TRBJ2-5; perhaps TRBD2 as D (5 bases). This CDR3 has 14 residues. V lost 5 bases and J lost 5, with 15 bases in between. In DNA, the CDR3 is TGTGCCAGCAGTCTCGGCTCGGAGGTGGAGACCCAGTACTTC. Translating gives CASSLGSEVETQYF.

The gene calls are TRBV20-1 and TRBJ1-2; 7 bases line up with TRBD1. Germline loops: CDR1 DFQATT, CDR2 SNEGSKA (reference sequence). This CDR3 region has 13 residues. The V segment lost 1 base and the J segment 6 bases; nucleotides outside the gene matches: 5. CDR3 sequence: CSARVGTVNGYTF. CDR3 DNA sequence: TGCAGTGCTAGAGTGGGGACAGTGAATGGCTACACCTTC.

The sample holds a few counts of this clonotype. The chain couples TRBV6-5 to TRBJ2-1; 7 nucleotides line up with TRBD1. Germline V gene lookup returns CDR1 MNHEY and CDR2 SVGAGI. The CDR3 runs to 14 residues. V shed 7 bases, J shed 7 bases, and the junction held 10 bases outside the gene matches. In nucleotides, the CDR3 is TGTGCCAGCACGGGTCAGGGGGTAGTGAATGAGCAGTTCTTC. This translates into CASTGQGVVNEQFF.

In this sample, this clonotype turned up a few times. V is TRBV28 and J is TRBJ2-7, with D possibly matching TRBD2 (7 bases). The V end lost 4 bases, the J end lost 0 bases, and 13 bases lay between the germline ends. Germline lookup yields CDR1 MDHEN and CDR2 SYDVKM. The CDR3 totals 15 residues. The DNA for the CDR3 is TGTGCCAGCAGTTGGCGGGGGCGAAGCTCCTACGAGCAGTACGTC. It codes for CASSWRGRSSYEQYV.